This T cell receptor beta chain emerged from a study of cytomegalovirus exposure and HLA in healthy donors. Study-wide context: An early release of data contained 75 million to 90 million unique TCRs, which came from HLA-typed donors. Study-level results: Later analysis showed TCR association rates varying by HLA locus, highest for DRB1 and lowest for HLA-C. A classifier reportedly called cytomegalovirus status with high sensitivity and specificity. Apart from CMV serostatus, no immune exposure information was available.

PCR amplification relied on 60 Vbeta primers (plus 13 Jbeta primers). The assay was immunoSEQ multiplex PCR, and TCRdb's table has in-frame clones only and misses some. The data show 70,000 to 95,000 clones, more than 60% seen once. V was cut by 4 bases and J by 0 bases, with 7 bases left in between. This CDR3 is 13 amino acids long. Germline CDR1 reads MNHNS; CDR2 reads SASEGT. This clone was detected only a few times. Its antigen is undetermined. J is TRBJ2-7 and V is TRBV6-1, with D hard to call. The material sequenced was PBMCs. The sequence derives from a man aged 35-49 years in good health and CMV-seronegative. Here the CDR3 reads CASSVETSYEQYF. The DNA of the CDR3 is TGTGCCAGCAGTGTGGAGACCTCCTACGAGCAGTACTTC.